This T cell receptor beta chain was sequenced during a study of CD8+ T cells in alopecia areata. Study-wide results and caveats: Under tofacitinib, fewer expanded CD8+ clones appeared among the top 100 scalp clones.

To note about this clone: Its antigen is as yet unknown.

Treatment indicated: oral pan-JAK inhibitor, 5-10 mg twice daily. Germline CDR1 and CDR2: SNHLY and FYNNEI. The CDR3 consists of 14 residues. The germline V and J ends were trimmed by 3 bases and 5 bases, with 14 bases remaining between them. RNA was extracted and reverse transcribed into cDNA as the sequencing template. The protocol was immunoSEQ multiplex PCR, while the TCRdb copy is restricted to in-frame clones and leaves out a portion. The profile shows roughly 190,000 clones, about three fifths of them singletons. The origin of this receptor is a human donor with alopecia areata. The sample consisted of CD4+ T cells sorted from blood, taken at week 4, from a patient treated with tofacitinib. The chain employs TRBV2 and TRBJ2-7; no clear D gene. The CDR3 spells CASSEGLPSDEQYF. As DNA, the CDR3 is TGTGCCAGCAGTGAGGGTTTACCAAGCGACGAGCAGTACTTC.